The rows below give T cell receptor beta chains drawn from one sample of a study of T cells in Graves' hyperthyroidism and ophthalmopathy. From the multiplex PCR reads, TCRdb called clonotypes with MiXCR, one entry per CDR3 protein. Of 300,000 to 450,000 distinct CDR3 sequences listed, 14% are singletons. The source material was blood. Every receptor here comes from a woman between 25 and 40 years old with Graves' ophthalmopathy. CDR3s include the opening cysteine and the closing phenylalanine or tryptophan.

V gene	CDR3 protein
TRBV7-9	CASSLGLGSQANYGYTF
TRBV9	CASSGPVATGELFF
TRBV2	CASSSDRGKGYTF
TRBV20-1	CSATGPTYEQYF
TRBV12-3/TRBV12-4	CASSFAQGTDTQYF
TRBV11-2	CASSLGGNTIYF
TRBV18	CASSPWVLGVNSPLHF
TRBV12-3/TRBV12-4	CASSFHRPNQPQHF
TRBV12-3/TRBV12-4	CASSDRGSGEQYF
TRBV7-2	CASSSLVNRDNTEAFF
TRBV24-1	CATSAEATSTDTQYF
TRBV7-8	CASSGENQPQHF
TRBV29-1	CSVDGRGGTSYEQYF
TRBV30	CAWSDRDTGELFF
TRBV12-3/TRBV12-4	CASSNGVRASPLHF
TRBV12-3/TRBV12-4	CASTPTRDQPQHF
TRBV28	CASSLILATNEKLFF
TRBV20-1	CSASPRDAKSTDTQYF
TRBV5-1	CASSPADRAYGYTF
TRBV5-1	CASTPSRDRGPGNQPQHF
TRBV20-1	CSLNVLTGTTNTEAFF
TRBV9	CASSGGGNTEAFF
TRBV11-2	CASSLVLPYNEQFF
TRBV19	CASSPTGGGGQPQHF
TRBV5-8	CASSRTFSLPPEQYF
TRBV20-1	CSADRLDTEAFF
TRBV10-3	CAISEKRGAFTGELFF
TRBV6-1	CASSEVSGNQETQYF
TRBV7-8	CASSPRPTGARGDEQFF
TRBV28	CASSLFPTRGSGINRFEQYF
TRBV11-2	CASSIGGGGTAGANTGELFF
TRBV12-3/TRBV12-4	CASSPGAGYTDTQYF
TRBV5-1	CASSLGTFGETQYF
TRBV5-6	CASSLVSGQENTGELFF
TRBV7-9	CASSLVGLLAEAFF
TRBV5-4	CASSPGLAGDLYEQYF
TRBV6-5	CASSYLGRNTEAFF
TRBV2	CASEPTSGGTFSYEQYF
TRBV9	CASSPATSGYNEQFF
TRBV14	CASSPDRGGTDTQYF
TRBV20-1	CSAPGPRLRWNTEAFF
TRBV20-1	CSARSPGGGRYNEQFF